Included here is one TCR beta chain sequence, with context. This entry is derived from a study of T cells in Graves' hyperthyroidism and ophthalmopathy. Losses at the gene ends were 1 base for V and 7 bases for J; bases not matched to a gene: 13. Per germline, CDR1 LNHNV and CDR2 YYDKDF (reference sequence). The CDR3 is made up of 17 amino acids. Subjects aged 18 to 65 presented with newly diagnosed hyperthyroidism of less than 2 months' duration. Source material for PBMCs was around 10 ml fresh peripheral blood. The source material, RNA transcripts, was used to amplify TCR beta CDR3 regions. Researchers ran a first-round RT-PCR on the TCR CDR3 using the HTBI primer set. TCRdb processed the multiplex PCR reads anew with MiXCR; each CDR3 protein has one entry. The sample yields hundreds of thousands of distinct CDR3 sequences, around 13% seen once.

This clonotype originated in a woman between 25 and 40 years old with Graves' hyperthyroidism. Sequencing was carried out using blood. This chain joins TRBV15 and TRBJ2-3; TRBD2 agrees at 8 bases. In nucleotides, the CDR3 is TGTGCCACCAGCAGAGGAGGCAGCGCGGGGGGCCCCAATACGCAGTATTTT. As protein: CATSRGGSAGGPNTQYF.